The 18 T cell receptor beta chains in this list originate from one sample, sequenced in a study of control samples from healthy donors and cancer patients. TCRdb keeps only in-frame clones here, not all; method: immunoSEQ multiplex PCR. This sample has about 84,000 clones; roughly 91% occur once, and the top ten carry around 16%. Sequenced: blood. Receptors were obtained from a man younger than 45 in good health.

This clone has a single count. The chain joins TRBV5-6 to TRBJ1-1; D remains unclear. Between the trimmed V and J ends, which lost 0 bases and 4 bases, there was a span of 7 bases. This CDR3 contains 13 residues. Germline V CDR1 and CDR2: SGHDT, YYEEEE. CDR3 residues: CASSLAGVTEAFF. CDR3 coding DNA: TGTGCCAGCAGCTTGGCTGGGGTCACTGAAGCTTTCTTT.

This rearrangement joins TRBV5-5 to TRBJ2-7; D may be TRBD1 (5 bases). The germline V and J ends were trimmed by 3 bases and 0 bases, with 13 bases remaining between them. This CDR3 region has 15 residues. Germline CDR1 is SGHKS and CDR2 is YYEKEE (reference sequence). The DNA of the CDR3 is TGTGCCAGCAGCTGGGGCGGCAGGCGCTCCTACGAGCAGTACTTC. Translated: CASSWGGRRSYEQYF.

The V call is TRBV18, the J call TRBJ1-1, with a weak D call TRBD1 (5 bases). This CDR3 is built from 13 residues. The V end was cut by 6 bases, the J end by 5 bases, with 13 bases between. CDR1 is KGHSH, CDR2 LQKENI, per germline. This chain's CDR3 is CASSPRGETEAFF. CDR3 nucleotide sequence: TGTGCCAGCTCCCCGCGAGGGGAGACTGAAGCTTTCTTT. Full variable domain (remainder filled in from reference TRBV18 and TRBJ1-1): NAGVMQNPRHLVRRRGQEARLRCSPMKGHSHVYWYRQLPEEGLKFMVYLQKENIIDESGMPKERFSAEFPKEGPSILRIQQVVRGDSAAYFCASSPRGETEAFFGQGTRLTVV.

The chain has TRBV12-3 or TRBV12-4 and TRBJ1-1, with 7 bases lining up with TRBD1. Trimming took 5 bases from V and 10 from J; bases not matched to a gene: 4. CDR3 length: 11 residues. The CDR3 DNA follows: TGTGCCAGCAGTCGACAGGGTCGAGCTTTCTTT. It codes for CASSRQGRAFF.

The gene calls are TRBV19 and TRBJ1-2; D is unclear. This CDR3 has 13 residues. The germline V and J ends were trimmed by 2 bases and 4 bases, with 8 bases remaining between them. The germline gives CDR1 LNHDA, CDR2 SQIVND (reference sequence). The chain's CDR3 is CASSIYGSYGYTF. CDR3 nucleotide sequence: TGTGCCAGTAGTATATACGGCAGCTATGGCTACACCTTC.

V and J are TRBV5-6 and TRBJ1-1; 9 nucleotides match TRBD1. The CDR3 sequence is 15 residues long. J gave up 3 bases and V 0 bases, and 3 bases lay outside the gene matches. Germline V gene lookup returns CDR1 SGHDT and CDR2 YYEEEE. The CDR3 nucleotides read TGTGCCAGCAGCTTGGGACAGGGGGAGGACACTGAAGCTTTCTTT. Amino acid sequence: CASSLGQGEDTEAFF.

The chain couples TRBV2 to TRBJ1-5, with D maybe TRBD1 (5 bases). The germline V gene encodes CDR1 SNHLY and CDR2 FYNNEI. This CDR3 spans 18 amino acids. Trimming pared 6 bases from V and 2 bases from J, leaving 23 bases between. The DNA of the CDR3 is TGTGCCAGCAGCCACCCCCCCGGGACCCTGGGGGGCAATCAGCCCCAGCATTTT. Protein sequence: CASSHPPGTLGGNQPQHF.

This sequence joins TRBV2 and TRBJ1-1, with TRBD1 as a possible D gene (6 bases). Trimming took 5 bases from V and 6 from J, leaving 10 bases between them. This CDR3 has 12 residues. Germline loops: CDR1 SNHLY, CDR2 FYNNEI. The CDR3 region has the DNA TGTGCCAGCAGTAAGGACAGCCCTGAAGCTTTCTTT. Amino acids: CASSKDSPEAFF.

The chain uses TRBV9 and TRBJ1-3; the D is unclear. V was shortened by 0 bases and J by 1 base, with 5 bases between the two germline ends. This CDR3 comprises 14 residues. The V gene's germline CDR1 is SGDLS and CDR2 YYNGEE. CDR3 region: CASSVGDSGNTIYF. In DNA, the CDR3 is TGTGCCAGCAGCGTAGGGGATTCTGGAAACACCATATATTTT.

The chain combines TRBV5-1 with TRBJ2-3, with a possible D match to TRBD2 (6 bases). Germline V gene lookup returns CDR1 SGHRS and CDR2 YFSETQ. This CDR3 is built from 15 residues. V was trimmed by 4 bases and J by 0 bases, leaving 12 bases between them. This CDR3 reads CASSPLGGSTDTQYF. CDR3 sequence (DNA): TGCGCCAGCAGCCCCCTGGGGGGAAGCACAGATACGCAGTATTTT.

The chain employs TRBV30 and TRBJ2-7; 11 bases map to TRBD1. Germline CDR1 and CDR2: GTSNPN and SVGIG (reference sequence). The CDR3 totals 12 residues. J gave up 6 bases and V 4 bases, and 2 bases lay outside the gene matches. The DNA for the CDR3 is TGTGCCTGGAAGGGACAGGGGGTCGAGCAGTACTTC. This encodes CAWKGQGVEQYF.

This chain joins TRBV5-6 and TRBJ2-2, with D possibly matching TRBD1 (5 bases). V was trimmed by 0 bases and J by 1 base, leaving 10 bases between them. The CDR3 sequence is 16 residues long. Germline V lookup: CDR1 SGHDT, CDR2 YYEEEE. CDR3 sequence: CASSLGVDRNTGELFF. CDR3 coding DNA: TGTGCCAGCAGCTTGGGGGTCGACAGGAACACCGGGGAGCTGTTTTTT.

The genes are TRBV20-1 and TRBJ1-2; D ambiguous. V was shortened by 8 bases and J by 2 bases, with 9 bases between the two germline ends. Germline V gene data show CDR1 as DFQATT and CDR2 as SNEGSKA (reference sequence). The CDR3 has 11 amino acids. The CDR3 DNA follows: TGCAGTTGCGGCCTAAACTATGGCTACACCTTC. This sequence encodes CSCGLNYGYTF.

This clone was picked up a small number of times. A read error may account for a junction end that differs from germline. The CDR3 bases are TGTGCCAGCAGTGGGGTGGGACGGATCTTTTTT. It yields the protein CASSGVGRIFF. The V gene is TRBV12-3 or TRBV12-4, the J gene TRBJ1-3, with TRBD1 as a possible D gene (5 bases). This CDR3 contains 11 residues.

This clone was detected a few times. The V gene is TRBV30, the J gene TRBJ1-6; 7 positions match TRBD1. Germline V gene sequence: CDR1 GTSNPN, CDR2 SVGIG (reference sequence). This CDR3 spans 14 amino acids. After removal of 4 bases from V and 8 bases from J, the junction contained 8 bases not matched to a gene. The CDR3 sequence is CAWICGQEYSPLHF. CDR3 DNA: TGTGCCTGGATATGTGGACAGGAGTATTCACCCCTCCACTTT.

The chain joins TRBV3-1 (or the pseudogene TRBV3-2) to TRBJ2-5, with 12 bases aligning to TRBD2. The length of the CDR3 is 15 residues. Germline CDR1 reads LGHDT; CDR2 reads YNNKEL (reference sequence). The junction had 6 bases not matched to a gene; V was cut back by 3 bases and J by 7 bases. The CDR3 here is CASSQAPTSGGTQYF. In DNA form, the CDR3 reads TGTGCCAGCAGCCAGGCCCCGACTAGCGGGGGGACCCAGTACTTC.

CDR3 protein: CASSPVSPASQETQYF. CDR3 nucleotide sequence: TGTGCCAGCTCACCAGTTAGCCCGGCTTCTCAAGAGACCCAGTACTTC. The gene calls are TRBV18 and TRBJ2-5; no clear D. The CDR3 contains 16 residues. The V and J ends lost 2 bases and 2 bases respectively, with 15 bases between them. The germline CDR1 and CDR2 sequences are KGHSH and LQKENI.

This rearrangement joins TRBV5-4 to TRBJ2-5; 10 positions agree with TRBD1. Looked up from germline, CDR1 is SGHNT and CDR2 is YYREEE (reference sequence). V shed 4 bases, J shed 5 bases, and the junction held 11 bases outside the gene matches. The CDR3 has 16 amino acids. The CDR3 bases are TGTGCCAGCAGCACCACCCTGGGACAGGGGATGGAGACCCAGTACTTC. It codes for CASSTTLGQGMETQYF.